This T cell receptor beta chain was sequenced during a study of blood T cell repertoires in COVID-19. Study details: PBMCs, B-cell-depleted T cells, or T cells were the source of the cDNA or gDNA that made up the material.

The ends lost 0 bases at V and 0 bases at J; junction bases unmatched: 2. The CDR3 has 16 residues. CDR1 is SGHRS, CDR2 YFSETQ, per germline. Only in-frame clones appear in the TCRdb table, and some are missing; sequencing was by immunoSEQ multiplex PCR. The sample records about 87,000 clones, 75% to 90% being singletons. The sample comprised peripheral blood. This TCR derives from an elderly woman with active or convalescent COVID-19. The chain is built from TRBV5-1 and TRBJ1-5; 8 bases align to TRBD1. CDR3 nucleotides: TGCGCCAGCAGCTTGGAAGGGACAGGTAGCAATCAGCCCCAGCATTTT. The encoded protein is CASSLEGTGSNQPQHF.